This T cell receptor beta chain was profiled in a study of PD-1 blockade in classical Hodgkin lymphoma. Study observations and caveats: Before treatment, complete responders showed about the same diversity as newly diagnosed patients. Unlike CD8+ TCR diversity, which did not rise significantly by C4D1, CD4+ TCR diversity did.

Trimming removed 2 bases from V and 2 bases from J, with 9 bases in between. This CDR3 contains 14 residues. The germline V gene has CDR1 MDHEN and CDR2 SYDVKM. Time point specified: cycle 4 day 1 (C4D1), after more than five weeks of nivolumab. Every patient experienced relapse after autologous stem cell transplantation, and brentuximab vedotin exposure varied. Clones were read by immunoSEQ multiplex PCR, and TCRdb kept only the in-frame ones, dropping some. The repertoire consists of more than 85,000 clones, with over 85% occurring once and the leading ten covering under 20%. As regards this clone: The antigen is unknown.

Sample: peripheral blood mononuclear cells (PBMCs), taken before the fourth cycle of nivolumab. This TCR came from a human donor with classical Hodgkin lymphoma. The genes are TRBV28 and TRBJ2-5; tentative D call: TRBD1 (6 bases). The CDR3 DNA sequence: TGTGCCAGCAGTTTAATGAGGGGGCAAGAGACCCAGTACTTC. Its translation: CASSLMRGQETQYF.